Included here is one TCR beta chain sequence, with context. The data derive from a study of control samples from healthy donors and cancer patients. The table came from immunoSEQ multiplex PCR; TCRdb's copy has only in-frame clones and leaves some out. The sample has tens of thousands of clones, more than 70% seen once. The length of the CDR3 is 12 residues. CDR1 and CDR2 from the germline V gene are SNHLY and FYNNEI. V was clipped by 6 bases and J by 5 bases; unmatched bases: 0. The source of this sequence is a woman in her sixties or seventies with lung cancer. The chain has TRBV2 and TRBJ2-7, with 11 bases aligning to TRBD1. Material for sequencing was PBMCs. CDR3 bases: TGTGCCAGCAGGGGACAGGGGGACGAGCAGTACTTC. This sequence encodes CASRGQGDEQYF.